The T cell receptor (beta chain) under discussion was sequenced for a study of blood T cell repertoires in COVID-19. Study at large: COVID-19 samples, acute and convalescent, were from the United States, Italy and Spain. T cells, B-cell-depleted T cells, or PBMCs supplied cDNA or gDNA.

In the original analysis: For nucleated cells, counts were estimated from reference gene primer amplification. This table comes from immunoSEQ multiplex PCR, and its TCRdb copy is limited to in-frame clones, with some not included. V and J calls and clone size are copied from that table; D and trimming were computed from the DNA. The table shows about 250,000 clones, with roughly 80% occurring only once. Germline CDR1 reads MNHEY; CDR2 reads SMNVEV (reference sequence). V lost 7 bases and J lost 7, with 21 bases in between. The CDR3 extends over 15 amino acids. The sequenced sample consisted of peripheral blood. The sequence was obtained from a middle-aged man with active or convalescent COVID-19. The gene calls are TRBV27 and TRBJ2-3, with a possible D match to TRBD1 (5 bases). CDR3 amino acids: CASTSMGQFFNTQYF. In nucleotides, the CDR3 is TGTGCCAGCACCTCTATGGGGCAGTTCTTTAATACGCAGTATTTT.